This T cell receptor beta chain was documented in a study of cytomegalovirus exposure and HLA in healthy donors. Researchers ran the PCR with 60 Vbeta and 13 Jbeta primers. The protocol was immunoSEQ multiplex PCR, while the TCRdb copy is restricted to in-frame clones and leaves out a portion. The table has approximately 220,000 clones, about 80% seen once. Study-level points and caveats: As confirmed in vitro, a few CMV-associated chains were specific for CMV antigens. Based on reports, TCR beta sequences accurately predicted HLA-A and HLA-B alleles for most subjects. Cytomegalovirus association was listed for 150 or so TCR beta chains. Rare TCR sequences predominated, though certain public TCRs were found in many donors.

The V end lost 5 bases, the J end lost 3 bases, and 13 bases lay between the germline ends. The CDR3 runs to 15 residues. CDR1 is MGHDK, CDR2 SYGVNS, per germline. Worth noting for this clone: Its antigen is as yet unknown.

The TCR originated in a man between 40 and 49 years old in good health and CMV-seronegative. The sample taken for sequencing was PBMCs. The chain uses TRBV25-1 and TRBJ1-4; D remains ambiguous. CDR3 DNA: TGTGCCAGCAGTACCGGGAATGGTGCTAATGAAAAACTGTTTTTT. Protein: CASSTGNGANEKLFF.